The next 14 T cell receptor beta chains were all read from a single sample in a study of blood T cell repertoires in COVID-19. Method: immunoSEQ multiplex PCR; TCRdb's copy keeps in-frame clones and lacks some. The data show fewer than 150,000 clones, around nine tenths seen once. The sample taken for sequencing was peripheral blood. These TCRs come from a woman aged 40 to 50 with acute or convalescent COVID-19.

In nucleotides, the CDR3 is TGTGCCAGCAGCCCCAATCCGGAGGGTAATTCACCCCTCCACTTT. Translating it yields CASSPNPEGNSPLHF. The chain has TRBV3-1 (or the pseudogene TRBV3-2) and TRBJ1-6; D gene ambiguous. The CDR3 consists of 15 residues. The germline CDR1 and CDR2 sequences are LGHDT and YNNKEL (reference sequence). Trimming took off 4 bases at V and 6 bases at J, with 13 bases between the two ends.

This clone was counted once. The chain carries TRBV10-3 and TRBJ2-1, with 9 positions matching TRBD2. Germline V gene sequence: CDR1 ENHRY, CDR2 SYGVKD. The CDR3 covers 15 residues. Trimming at V came to 6 bases and at J to 6 bases, leaving 9 bases not matched to a gene. CDR3 sequence reads: CAISLSGGISNEQFF. DNA of the CDR3: TGTGCCATCAGCCTAAGCGGGGGGATCTCCAATGAGCAGTTCTTC.

This chain connects TRBV5-4 to TRBJ2-1, with 7 bases that match TRBD1. CDR1 and CDR2 from the germline V gene are SGHNT and YYREEE (reference sequence). The CDR3 is 16 residues long. The J segment lost 7 bases and the V segment lost 7 bases, leaving 17 bases of the junction unmatched. CDR3 coding DNA: TGTGCCAGCGGAAGCCAACAAACAGGGGTGGGGAATGAGCAGTTCTTC. Protein: CASGSQQTGVGNEQFF.

The gene calls are TRBV4-3 and TRBJ2-1; 9 nucleotides line up with TRBD2. This CDR3 has 14 amino acids. V shed 3 bases, J shed 6 bases, and the junction held 3 bases outside the gene matches. CDR1 and CDR2 from the germline V gene are LGHNA and YSLEER. DNA of the CDR3: TGCGCCAGCAGCCAGGCTAGCGGGACCAATGAGCAGTTCTTC. Its translation: CASSQASGTNEQFF.

The J gene is TRBJ2-1, the V gene TRBV10-3, with 10 positions matching TRBD2. The germline CDR1 and CDR2 sequences are ENHRY and SYGVKD. CDR3 length equals 14 residues. V shed 3 bases and J 7 bases; nucleotides not matched to a gene: 3. The CDR3 loop is CAISDSGRVNEQFF. Here the CDR3 DNA reads TGTGCCATCAGTGACAGCGGGAGGGTAAATGAGCAGTTCTTC.

This chain joins TRBV7-8 and TRBJ1-5; TRBD1 aligns across 9 bases. The CDR3 runs 20 residues. Germline loops: CDR1 SGHVS, CDR2 FQNEAQ. The junction had 23 bases not matched to a gene; V was cut back by 5 bases and J by 6 bases. The CDR3 sequence is CASSGTSGGTGTDLGQPQHF. In DNA, the CDR3 is TGTGCCAGCAGCGGGACTAGTGGGGGGACAGGGACCGATCTTGGTCAGCCCCAGCATTTT.

V gene TRBV11-2 combines with J gene TRBJ1-6; D possibly corresponds to TRBD1 (6 bases). With 5 bases removed from V and 6 bases from J, the gap between germline ends came to 14 bases. The CDR3 sequence is 15 residues long. Germline V CDR1 and CDR2: SGHAT, FQNNGV. The CDR3 DNA is TGTGCCAGCAGCCCCGGACAGTTCTCTAATTCACCCCTCCACTTT. The encoded protein is CASSPGQFSNSPLHF.

The gene calls are TRBV18 and TRBJ1-1; TRBD1 aligns across 7 bases. J was trimmed by 1 base and V by 5 bases; bases with no gene match: 4. The CDR3 totals 14 residues. Germline CDR1 is KGHSH and CDR2 is LQKENI. In nucleotides, the CDR3 is TGTGCCAGCTCATGGGACAGAACGAACACTGAAGCTTTCTTT. Its protein is CASSWDRTNTEAFF.

V gene TRBV15 combines with J gene TRBJ2-7; 8 nucleotides agree with TRBD2. The CDR3 has 17 amino acids. Germline loops: CDR1 LNHNV, CDR2 YYDKDF (reference sequence). After removal of 0 bases from V and 3 bases from J, the junction contained 10 bases not matched to a gene. As DNA, the CDR3 is TGTGCCACCAGCAGAGATCTCCGGGGTAGCGGGATCTACGAGCAGTACTTC. Its protein product is CATSRDLRGSGIYEQYF.

This chain uses TRBV5-1 with TRBJ1-2; no firm D call. The CDR3 totals 14 residues. Germline V gene sequence: CDR1 SGHRS, CDR2 YFSETQ. V gave up 3 bases and J gave up 6 bases, with 15 bases separating them. The CDR3 loop reads CASSWNYFGNGYTF. The CDR3 coding sequence is TGCGCCAGCAGCTGGAATTATTTCGGGAATGGCTACACCTTC.

This chain links TRBV27 with TRBJ2-7; perhaps TRBD1 as D (6 bases). V was cut by 5 bases and J by 2 bases, with 22 bases left in between. The CDR3 has 17 residues. Germline assignment: CDR1 MNHEY and CDR2 SMNVEV (reference sequence). The CDR3 loop is CASSPLALTGRAYEQYF. The CDR3 bases are TGTGCCAGCAGTCCATTAGCCTTGACAGGTAGAGCCTACGAGCAGTACTTC.

This clone was recorded only once. For the CDR3, the DNA is TGTGCCTGCACGATTTCCCGAGCGGGCTATGGCTACACCTTC. Amino acid sequence: CACTISRAGYGYTF. The rearrangement links TRBV30 to TRBJ1-2, with D hard to call. V was shortened by 6 bases and J by 4 bases, with 18 bases between the two germline ends. The V gene's germline CDR1 is GTSNPN and CDR2 SVGIG (reference sequence). CDR3 length equals 14 residues.

The chain couples TRBV9 to TRBJ2-7, with 8 nucleotides matching TRBD2. CDR1 SGDLS and CDR2 YYNGEE come from the germline V gene. The CDR3 runs 17 residues. Trimming removed 1 base from V and 1 base from J; junction bases left unmatched: 10. As DNA, the CDR3 is TGTGCCAGCAGCGTATCTAGCGGGTTGACCCCTTCCTACGAGCAGTACTTC. Translating it yields CASSVSSGLTPSYEQYF.

This sequence joins TRBV19 and TRBJ2-1; weak D call: TRBD2 (5 bases). The V gene lost 5 bases and the J gene lost 2 bases, with 16 bases spanning the gap. Germline V gene data show CDR1 as LNHDA and CDR2 as SQIVND (reference sequence). This CDR3 region has 16 residues. CDR3 protein: CASSEGSGGPYNEQFF. In nucleotides, the CDR3 is TGTGCCAGTAGTGAGGGTTCCGGCGGGCCCTACAATGAGCAGTTCTTC.